This TCR beta chain was recorded in a study of T cells after yellow fever vaccination. General study results and limits: Among primary-vaccination clones, most reappeared after the booster, at almost 98% for CD4 and 85% to 90% for CD8.

The authors made TCR cDNA by 5'RACE template switching, adding a universal primer site and UMIs. From the 5' RACE reads, TCRdb called clonotypes with MiXCR, one entry per CDR3 protein. Of 250,000 or so distinct CDR3 sequences in the sample, less than 9% were seen once. This clonotype occurred a few times. Its antigen is unidentified. The CDR3 runs to 16 residues. V was shortened by 5 bases and J by 0 bases, with 14 bases between the two germline ends. Germline values: CDR1 SGHRS, CDR2 YFSETQ. The receptor comes from a man aged 25-45 years who received the YFV17D yellow fever vaccine. This specimen consisted of CD4+ T cells sorted from PBMCs, obtained 15 days after the yellow fever booster vaccination. V and J are TRBV5-1 and TRBJ2-2, with D possibly being TRBD2 (5 bases). As DNA, the CDR3 is TGCGCCAGCAGATACAGCGGCAGAGCGAACACCGGGGAGCTGTTTTTT. Its translation: CASRYSGRANTGELFF.